The source of this T cell receptor (beta chain) is a study of spatial heterogeneity in lung cancer (dated by TCRdb to the late 2010s). A note on the overall study: More beta-chain than alpha-chain transcripts were consistently detected, likely reflecting higher beta-chain transcript abundance. A strong correlation was found between TCR transcript counts in tumor regions and a T cell transcriptional module score from matched bulk RNA-seq. In the raw uncorrected reads, each unique combination of TCR and UMI appeared on average more than ten times. TCR alpha and beta repertoires were quantitatively compared across multiple tumor regions, matched nontumor lung and blood in non-small cell lung cancer. Nonsynonymous mutation counts, determined by whole-exome sequencing of tumor tissue, were related to TCR repertoire features. Both alpha and beta chains were TCR-sequenced in around 230 tumor regions, approximately 67 matched nontumor lung samples and roughly 50 PBMC samples obtained at surgery.

The receptor library was made with 5' RACE. Instrument used: NextSeq 500. In the TCR library protocol, a unique molecular identifier was attached to each TCR cDNA molecule so that PCR and sequencing errors could be corrected. In the source study's methods: TCR identification, UMI-based error correction and CDR3 extraction were all carried out with Decombinator tools. Expanded TCRs were defined as those above a frequency of 2 per 1,000, corresponding to the top 1% of the tumor frequency distribution. Expanded tumor TCRs were classed as regional if statistically deemed absent (corrected P<0.05) from at least one tumor region, otherwise ubiquitous. Each repertoire was subsampled 100 times to 5,000 TCRs, after which Renyi diversity was computed with the R vegan package. CDR3 similarity networks were built from amino acid triplet string-kernel similarity, with CDR3s being connected when pairwise similarity was above 0.82. TCRdb ran its own pipeline on the public reads, namely fastp trimming at Q25 and MiXCR clone calling, and kept in-frame beta chains. When rows share a CDR3 protein, they turn into one entry using the most common DNA and genes. In this record, the V and J calls reflect TCRdb's handling and not the investigators' own analysis. The sample records more than 7,500 distinct CDR3 sequences, roughly 8.1% of which are singletons. The ten largest clones capture around 25% of the sample.

The CDR3 contains 15 residues, cysteine and phenylalanine counted. CDR3 DNA only is kept here, 45 bases in frame from base 1. For CDR1 and CDR2, the germline V gene lists ENHRY and SYGVKD. V drops 0 bases and J drops 9 bases, leaving 15 bases in between. On this clonotype itself: It lacks a known antigen. This sequence may be a read error, since a much larger clone differs from it by one base.

Broad study findings and their caveats: A correlation was observed between the number of expanded intratumoral alpha and beta TCRs and the tumor nonsynonymous mutation count. Counts of ubiquitous and regional expanded TCRs were found to correlate with counts of ubiquitous and regional nonsynonymous mutations, respectively. Additional single-cell paired TCR alpha and beta sequencing was considered necessary to confirm, at a functional level, the hypothesis that regional TCRs recognize regional mutations. Estimated TCR-seq coverage of tumor T cells was only 7% to 8.5% for alpha chains and around 13% for beta chains.

This specimen's time point label, interpreted: sample taken at primary tumor resection. Donors were 72 patients with early-stage, untreated non-small cell lung cancer from the lung TRACERx cohort. TCR sequencing used whole RNA extracted from tumor and nontumor lung tissue, or from cryopreserved PBMC samples, without cell sorting. Only patients for whom sufficient RNA was available from at least two tumor regions were selected for TCR sequencing. Before being selected, tumor and adjacent nontumor lung specimens were reviewed by a lung pathologist. The receptor was isolated from a male donor with early-stage non-small cell lung cancer. Sequences were derived from lung tumor tissue, sampled at surgery. The sequence links TRBV10-3 to TRBJ1-5; the D gene cannot be named for sure. Here the CDR3 is given as CAISESIPWDRPQHF. The DNA sequence is as follows: TGTGCCATCAGTGAGTCGATCCCGTGGGATCGGCCCCAGCATTTT.